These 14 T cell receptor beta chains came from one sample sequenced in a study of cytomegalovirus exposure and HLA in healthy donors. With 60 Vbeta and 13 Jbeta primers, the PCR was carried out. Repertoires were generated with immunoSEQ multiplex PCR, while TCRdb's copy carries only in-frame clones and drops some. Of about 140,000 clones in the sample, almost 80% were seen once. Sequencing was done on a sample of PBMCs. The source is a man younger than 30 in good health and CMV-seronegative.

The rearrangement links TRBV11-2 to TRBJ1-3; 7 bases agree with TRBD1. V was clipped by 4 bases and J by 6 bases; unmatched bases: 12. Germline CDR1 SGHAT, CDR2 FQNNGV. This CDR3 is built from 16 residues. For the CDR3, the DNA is TGTGCCAGCAGCTACCCCCCTTCGACAGGGAAAAACACCATATATTTT. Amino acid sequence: CASSYPPSTGKNTIYF.

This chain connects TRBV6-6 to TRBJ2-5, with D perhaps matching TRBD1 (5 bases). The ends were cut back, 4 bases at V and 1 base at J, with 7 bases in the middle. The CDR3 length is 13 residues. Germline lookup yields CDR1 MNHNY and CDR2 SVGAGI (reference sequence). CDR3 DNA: TGTGCCAGCAGTTTGGGGCCCCAAGAGACCCAGTACTTC. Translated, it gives CASSLGPQETQYF.

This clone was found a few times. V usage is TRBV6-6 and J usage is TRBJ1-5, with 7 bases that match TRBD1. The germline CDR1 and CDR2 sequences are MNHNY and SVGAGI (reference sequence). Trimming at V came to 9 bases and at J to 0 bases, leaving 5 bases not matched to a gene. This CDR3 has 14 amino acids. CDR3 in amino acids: CASTGQYSNQPQHF. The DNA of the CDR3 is TGTGCCAGTACGGGACAGTATAGCAATCAGCCCCAGCATTTT.

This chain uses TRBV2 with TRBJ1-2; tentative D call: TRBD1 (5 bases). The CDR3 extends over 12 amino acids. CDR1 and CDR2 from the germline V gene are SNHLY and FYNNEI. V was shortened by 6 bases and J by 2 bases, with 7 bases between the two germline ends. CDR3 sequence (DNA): TGTGCCAGCAGACGACAGAACTATGGCTACACCTTC. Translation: CASRRQNYGYTF.

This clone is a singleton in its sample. The CDR3: CASTDRPYTDTQYF. As DNA, the CDR3 is TGTGCCAGCACCGACAGGCCATACACAGATACGCAGTATTTT. This rearrangement joins TRBV6-6 to TRBJ2-3; D may be TRBD1 (6 bases). In germline, CDR1 is MNHNY, CDR2 SVGAGI (reference sequence). V lost 7 bases, J lost 2 bases, and 13 bases lay in between. This CDR3 contains 14 residues.

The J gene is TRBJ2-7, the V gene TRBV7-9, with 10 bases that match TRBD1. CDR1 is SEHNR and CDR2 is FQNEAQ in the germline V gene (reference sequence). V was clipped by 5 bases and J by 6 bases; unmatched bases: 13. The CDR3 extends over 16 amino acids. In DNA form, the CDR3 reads TGTGCCAGCAGCCCGGGGGACAGGGGTATGAGGAGCGAGCAGTACTTC. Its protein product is CASSPGDRGMRSEQYF.

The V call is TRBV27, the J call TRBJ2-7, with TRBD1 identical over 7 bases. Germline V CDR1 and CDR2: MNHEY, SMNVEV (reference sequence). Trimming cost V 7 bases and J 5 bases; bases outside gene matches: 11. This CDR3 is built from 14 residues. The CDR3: CASKGTVPRDEQYF. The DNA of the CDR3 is TGTGCCAGCAAAGGGACAGTACCCAGGGACGAGCAGTACTTC.

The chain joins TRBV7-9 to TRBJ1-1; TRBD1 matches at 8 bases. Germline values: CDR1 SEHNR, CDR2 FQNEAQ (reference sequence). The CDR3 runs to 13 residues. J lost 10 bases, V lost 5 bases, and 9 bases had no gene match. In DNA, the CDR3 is TGTGCCAGCAGCGGACAGGGAGGACTGAGAGCTTTCTTT. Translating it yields CASSGQGGLRAFF.

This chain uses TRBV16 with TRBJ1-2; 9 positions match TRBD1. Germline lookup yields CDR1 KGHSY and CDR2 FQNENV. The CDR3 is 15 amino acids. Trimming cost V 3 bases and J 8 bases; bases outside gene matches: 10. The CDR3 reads CASSHRPQGAGGYTF. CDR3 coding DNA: TGTGCCAGCAGCCATCGGCCACAGGGGGCGGGAGGCTACACCTTC.

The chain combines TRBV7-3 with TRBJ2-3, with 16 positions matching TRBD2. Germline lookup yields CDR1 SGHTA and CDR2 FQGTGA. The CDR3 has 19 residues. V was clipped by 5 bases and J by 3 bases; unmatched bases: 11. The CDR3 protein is CASSRSGLAGGSETDTQYF. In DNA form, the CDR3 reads TGTGCCAGCAGCCGCTCGGGACTAGCGGGGGGGTCCGAGACAGATACGCAGTATTTT. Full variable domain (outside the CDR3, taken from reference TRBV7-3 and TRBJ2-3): GAGVSQTPSNKVTEKGKYVELRCDPISGHTALYWYRQSLGQGPEFLIYFQGTGAADDSGLPNDRFFAVRPEGSVSTLKIQRTERGDSAVYLCASSRSGLAGGSETDTQYFGPGTRLTVL.

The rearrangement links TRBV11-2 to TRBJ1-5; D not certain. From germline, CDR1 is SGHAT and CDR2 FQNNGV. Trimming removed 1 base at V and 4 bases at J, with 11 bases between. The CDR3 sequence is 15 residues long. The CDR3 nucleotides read TGTGCCAGCAGCTTAGGAGCGGGGTTGAATCAGCCCCAGCATTTT. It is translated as CASSLGAGLNQPQHF. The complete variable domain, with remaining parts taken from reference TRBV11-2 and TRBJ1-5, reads EAGVAQSPRYKIIEKRQSVAFWCNPISGHATLYWYQQILGQGPKLLIQFQNNGVVDDSQLPKDRFSAERLKGVDSTLKIQPAKLEDSAVYLCASSLGAGLNQPQHFGDGTRLSIL.

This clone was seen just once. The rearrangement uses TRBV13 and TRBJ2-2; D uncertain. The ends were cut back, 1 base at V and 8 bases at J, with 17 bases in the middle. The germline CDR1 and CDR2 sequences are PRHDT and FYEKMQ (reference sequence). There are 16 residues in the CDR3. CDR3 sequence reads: CASSLDDLPAEGELFF. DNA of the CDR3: TGTGCCAGCAGCTTAGATGACCTACCCGCGGAAGGGGAGCTGTTTTTT.

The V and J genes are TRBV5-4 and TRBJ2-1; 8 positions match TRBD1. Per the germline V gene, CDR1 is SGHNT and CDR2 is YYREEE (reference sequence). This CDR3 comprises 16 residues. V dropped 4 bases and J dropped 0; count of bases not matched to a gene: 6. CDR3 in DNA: TGTGCCAGCAGCCCCAGGACAGGGAGCTCCTACAATGAGCAGTTCTTC. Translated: CASSPRTGSSYNEQFF.

The CDR3 sequence: CASSSGRASSYNEQFF. The CDR3 bases are TGTGCCAGCAGTTCTGGCAGGGCGAGCTCCTACAATGAGCAGTTCTTC. The genes are TRBV6-5 and TRBJ2-1; D is perhaps TRBD1 (5 bases). Germline CDR1 reads MNHEY; CDR2 reads SVGAGI. The V end was cut by 4 bases, the J end by 0 bases, with 13 bases between. The CDR3 contains 16 residues.